This T cell receptor (beta chain) appears in the sequencing data of a study of beta chain features in type 1 diabetes. Overall study findings and caveats: Any HLA effect on TCRB rearrangement was left unresolved by small sub-analyses. Possible PCR preference for shorter templates applied equally to patients and controls. Shorter TCRB CDR3s, moderately but significantly so, were found in Type 1 diabetes patients in all four CD4+ subsets.

Trimming pared 3 bases from V and 6 bases from J, leaving 3 bases between. The CDR3 sequence is 11 residues long. CDR1 is MNHNS and CDR2 is SASEGT in the germline V gene. Reverse transcribing all isolated RNA meant expressed TCRB transcripts were sequenced. The data were produced by immunoSEQ multiplex PCR, yet TCRdb's version contains in-frame clones alone and is incomplete. This repertoire shows 550,000 to 850,000 clones, roughly 12% found once; its top ten account for 0.02% to 0.025%. This clone came up a few times. Its matching antigen is unknown. The receptor's source is a man aged 18 to 29 with type 1 diabetes. Sequencing was performed on naive CD4+ T cells from blood. The chain combines TRBV6-1 with TRBJ2-1; D unresolved. The CDR3 region has the DNA TGTGCCAGCAGTGACTTCAATGAGCAGTTCTTC. It yields the protein CASSDFNEQFF.